This T cell receptor beta chain was observed in a study of beta chain features in type 1 diabetes. As every portion of the isolated RNA was reverse transcribed, the sequencing read expressed TCRB transcripts. TCRdb keeps only in-frame clones here, not all; method: immunoSEQ multiplex PCR. The sample carries about 470,000 clones, about 29% recorded once. V lost 0 bases and J lost 2; bases outside the gene matches: 7. There are 16 residues in the CDR3. CDR1 and CDR2 (germline): SGHRS, YFSETQ. This clone was observed a few times. The clonotype comes from a man aged 18 to 30 in good health. The chain joins TRBV5-1 to TRBJ2-5, with TRBD2 matching 7 bases. The sequencing input was naive CD4+ T cells from blood. The DNA for the CDR3 is TGCGCCAGCAGCTTGGGGTTTCCTAGCGGACAAGAGACCCAGTACTTC. Its translation: CASSLGFPSGQETQYF.